This is a list of T cell receptor beta chains from one sample in a study of immune cell composition in non-small cell lung cancer. Libraries were prepared by immunoSEQ multiplex PCR; TCRdb keeps only in-frame clonotypes and omits some of them. The sample includes more than 1,000 clones, around 72% of them seen just once. Sequenced input: lung tumor tissue. These TCRs come from a human donor with non-small cell lung cancer. Each CDR3 is given with its conserved first and last residue. A D gene is named only where the DNA matches it firmly. Part of the rows lack a size; the others show once, few, many or a class for expanded clones.

size	J	D	V	DNA	CDR3
-	TRBJ1-1	-	TRBV2	TGTGCCAGCAGTGGTAGATTCATGAACACTGAAGCTTTCTTT	CASSGRFMNTEAFF
once	TRBJ1-5	-	TRBV4-1	TGCGCCAGCAGCCAAGGTTCTTCCTATAGCAATCAGCCCCAGCATTTT	CASSQGSSYSNQPQHF
-	TRBJ2-5	-	TRBV7-2	TGTGCCAGCAGCTACGGACAGAGCCAAGAGACCCAGTACTTC	CASSYGQSQETQYF
-	TRBJ1-5	-	TRBV28	TGTGCCAGCAGTTTTCCGGGGCAGGGGTCTACACAGCCCCAGCATTTT	CASSFPGQGSTQPQHF
-	TRBJ2-3	TRBD2	TRBV19	TGTGCCAGTAGCCCGGGCGGGGGGGCCGGGACAGATACGCAGTATTTT	CASSPGGGAGTDTQYF
-	TRBJ2-7	TRBD2	TRBV5-1	TGCGCCAGCAGCCAGGGACTACAGATCGGCGAGCAGTACTTC	CASSQGLQIGEQYF
few	TRBJ1-6	-	TRBV11-2	TGTGCCAGCAGCTTACAGCCAGACGGGAATTCACCCCTCCACTTT	CASSLQPDGNSPLHF
-	TRBJ1-1	-	TRBV7-6	TGTGCCAGCAGCCCGCGGGGTCGGGTCACTGAAGCTTTCTTT	CASSPRGRVTEAFF
once	TRBJ1-3	-	TRBV19	TGTGCCAGTAGTTCTAACAGGGGAAACACCATATATTTT	CASSSNRGNTIYF
-	TRBJ2-3	-	TRBV9	TGTGCCAGCAGCGTCTCACTAGCCTATACAGATACGCAGTATTTT	CASSVSLAYTDTQYF
-	TRBJ2-1	-	TRBV7-2	TGTGCCAGCAGCTTATTTAGCAATGAGCAGTTCTTC	CASSLFSNEQFF
-	TRBJ1-1	TRBD1	TRBV28	TGTGCCAGCACCGGGACAGCTAACACTGAAGCTTTCTTT	CASTGTANTEAFF
-	TRBJ1-2	TRBD1	TRBV7-2	TGTGCCAGCAGCTTATCAGGGGGCGTTGGAGGCTACACCTTC	CASSLSGGVGGYTF
-	TRBJ1-1	-	TRBV7-2	TGTGCCAGCAGCTTAGAGGAAGGGAGGTGGGCTGAAGCTTTCTTT	CASSLEEGRWAEAFF
once	TRBJ1-2	TRBD1	TRBV19	TGTGCCAGTAGTATGGGACAGGCGAGACGTAGTGGCTACACCTTC	CASSMGQARRSGYTF
-	TRBJ2-1	TRBD1	TRBV9	TGTGCCAGCAGCTCCTTGGGACAGGGAAGCTCCTACAATGAGCAGTTCTTC	CASSSLGQGSSYNEQFF
-	TRBJ2-7	-	TRBV19	TGTGCCAGTAGTATAGCTGGGGCTAGCTCCTACGAGCAGTACTTC	CASSIAGASSYEQYF
-	TRBJ2-7	-	TRBV27	TGTGCCAGCAGATTGCTTTCCGCGGGGGCCCCCGAGCAGTACTTC	CASRLLSAGAPEQYF
-	TRBJ1-2	TRBD1	TRBV5-1	TGCGCCAGCAGCTTGTTAGGGACAGGGTTACCCTATGGCTACACCTTC	CASSLLGTGLPYGYTF
once	TRBJ2-1	TRBD2	TRBV18	TGTGCCAGCTCCCGGGCCGGGGGGGCCTACAATGAGCAGTTCTTC	CASSRAGGAYNEQFF
-	TRBJ2-7	TRBD1	TRBV6-9	TGTGCCAGCAGTAGACTGGGACAGGGGAGAACCTACGAGCAGTACTTC	CASSRLGQGRTYEQYF
few	TRBJ1-5	TRBD1	TRBV5-6	TGTGCCAGCAGCTACGGACAGGGACGGGACAATCAGCCCCAGCATTTT	CASSYGQGRDNQPQHF
-	TRBJ2-5	TRBD2	TRBV2	TGTGCCAGCAGGGAAAGCGGGGGGGCAGAGACCCAGTACTTC	CASRESGGAETQYF
once	TRBJ1-2	TRBD1	TRBV4-1	TGCGCCAGCAGCCAAGCGACAGGGTGGGCGAGTAGCTCCGCGTCCACCTATGGCTACACCTTC	CASSQATGWASSSASTYGYTF
-	TRBJ1-1	-	TRBV29-1	TGCAGCGTAACACAGGGATGGGGGTACACTGAAGCTTTCTTT	CSVTQGWGYTEAFF
once	TRBJ2-7	TRBD2	TRBV29-1	TGCAGCGTTGAACCACTAGCGGGAGCCTCTTACGAGCAGTACTTC	CSVEPLAGASYEQYF
few	TRBJ2-2	TRBD1	TRBV7-9	TGTGCCACGGGGACAGGGGACACCGGGGAGCTGTTTTTT	CATGTGDTGELFF
-	TRBJ1-2	TRBD1	TRBV19	TGTGCCAGTACCTCAGGGGGCGAAGGCTACACCTTC	CASTSGGEGYTF
-	TRBJ1-5	TRBD1	TRBV25-1	TGTGCCAGCAGTGGACAGGGTCTCAATCAGCCCCAGCATTTT	CASSGQGLNQPQHF
-	TRBJ2-6	-	TRBV9	TGTGCCAGCAGCTCTCGGACAACCGGGGCCAACGTCCTGACTTTC	CASSSRTTGANVLTF
few	TRBJ2-3	TRBD1	TRBV6-4	TGTGCCAGCAGTGACTTGGGACAGGGGGCCACAGATACGCAGTATTTT	CASSDLGQGATDTQYF
once	TRBJ2-3	TRBD2	TRBV7-9	TGTGCCAGCAGCTTAAGGAGTGGGTCGCGGGAGACCGCAGATACGCAGTATTTT	CASSLRSGSRETADTQYF
-	TRBJ1-1	TRBD1	TRBV27	TGTGCCAGCAGCGAGGGGGCGGGGAACACTGAAGCTTTCTTT	CASSEGAGNTEAFF
-	TRBJ1-2	-	TRBV10-3	TGTGCCATTCTTAAAAAAGCAGGGGATGGCTACACCTTC	CAILKKAGDGYTF
-	TRBJ2-2	TRBD1	TRBV9	TGTGCCAGCAGCGCCCCTGCGGGACAGGGGTTGAACACCGGGGAGCTGTTTTTT	CASSAPAGQGLNTGELFF
-	TRBJ1-5	-	TRBV30	TGTGCCTGGAGTGTCGGACTGGGAGTCGGGAATCAGCCCCAGCATTTT	CAWSVGLGVGNQPQHF
few	TRBJ1-2	-	TRBV5-1	TGCGCCAGCAGGGTCTGGACAGAGAACTATGGCTACACCTTC	CASRVWTENYGYTF
-	TRBJ2-1	-	TRBV11-3	TGTGCCAGCAGCTTAGGCGTGGGAGTCTCAGTATACAATGAGCAGTTCTTC	CASSLGVGVSVYNEQFF
-	TRBJ2-3	TRBD2	TRBV10-3	TGTGCCATCAGTGGACTAGCGGGAAGTTCAGGCACAGATACGCAGTATTTT	CAISGLAGSSGTDTQYF
few	TRBJ1-2	-	TRBV10-2	TGCGCCAGCAGTGACGGGACTCTCGGAGGCTACACCTTC	CASSDGTLGGYTF
once	TRBJ2-1	TRBD2	TRBV9	TGTGCCAGCAGCGTAGAACCCACTAGCGGGAGGGCCCACAATGAGCAGTTCTTC	CASSVEPTSGRAHNEQFF
-	TRBJ1-4	-	TRBV7-8	TGTGCCAGCAGCTCATCGGCTCTCCCGGGAACTAATGAAAAACTGTTTTTT	CASSSSALPGTNEKLFF
-	TRBJ2-5	TRBD2	TRBV6-1	TGTGCCAGCAGGCTAGCGGGGGGAGAGACCCAGTACTTC	CASRLAGGETQYF
-	TRBJ1-1	TRBD1	TRBV2	TGTGCCAGCAGCCTTCGGGACAGCCCCAATGCTTTCTTT	CASSLRDSPNAFF
-	TRBJ1-2	TRBD1	TRBV29-1	TGCAGCGTTGAAGGTGAACAGGGGTCCCATGGCTACACCTTC	CSVEGEQGSHGYTF
-	TRBJ2-1	TRBD2	TRBV2	TGTGCCAGCGCGACTAGCTCTTACAATGAGCAGTTCTTC	CASATSSYNEQFF